This section outlines one T cell receptor beta chain sequence together with its context. The sample comes from a study of blood T cell repertoires in COVID-19. In the study overall: Sites in the United States, Italy and Spain provided acute and convalescent COVID-19 samples. The analysed material was cDNA or gDNA that came from T cells, B-cell-depleted T cells, or PBMCs.

V dropped 5 bases and J dropped 9 bases, with 11 bases sitting between them. The germline V gene has CDR1 MDHEN and CDR2 SYDVKM. The CDR3 loop spans 12 amino acids. In the original analysis: Nucleated cell number was recorded as an estimate derived from reference gene primer amplification. Assay: immunoSEQ multiplex PCR; the TCRdb copy retains only in-frame clones and omits some. V, J and clone size were drawn from that table, and D and trimming were deduced from the DNA. The sample holds under 200,000 clones, more than 75% seen once. The clonotype originates from a man aged 50 or older who had recovered from COVID-19. Sequenced: peripheral blood. The gene calls are TRBV28 and TRBJ2-1; D gene uncertain. As DNA, the CDR3 is TGTGCCAGCAGTCTTCCTAGGCTTGAGCAGTTCTTC. Translation gives CASSLPRLEQFF.